A selection of T cell receptor beta chains follows, all from one sample in a study of T cell responses to AZD1222 COVID-19 vaccine. Profiling relied on immunoSEQ multiplex PCR, and the TCRdb table lists in-frame clones only, not all of them. The table shows roughly 150,000 clones, with 92% occurring only once. Source: peripheral blood, taken 28 days after the second AZD1222 dose. These receptors were taken from an adult who received the AZD1222 COVID-19 vaccine. CDR3s include the opening cysteine and the closing phenylalanine or tryptophan. The order of the fields is D gene, clone size, V gene, J gene, CDR3 DNA, CDR3 protein. The D gene is left open where the match is weak. Only part of the rows carry a size: once, few, many, or a class if the clone is expanded.

>TRBD1|few|TRBV11-2|TRBJ2-7
TGTGCCAGCAGCCACGGACAGGGTACCTACGAGCAGTACTTC
CASSHGQGTYEQYF
>.|.|TRBV7-2|TRBJ1-2
TGTGCCAGCAGCTTAGACAGGTTTCGCTATGGCTACACCTTC
CASSLDRFRYGYTF
>TRBD1|.|TRBV5-6|TRBJ1-1
TGTGCCAGCAGCGATAAAGGACAGGGTGGGACTGAAGCTTTCTTT
CASSDKGQGGTEAFF
>.|.|TRBV5-1|TRBJ2-2
TGCGCCAGCAGCTTAGACCTGAACACCGGGGAGCTGTTTTTT
CASSLDLNTGELFF
>.|.|TRBV2|TRBJ1-4
TGTGCCAGCAGTGATCTGGGGACAACTAATGAAAAACTGTTTTTT
CASSDLGTTNEKLFF
>TRBD1|once|TRBV5-5|TRBJ2-7
TGTGCCAGCAGCGAATTTACCGGGACAGGGAATACCTACGAGCAGTACTTC
CASSEFTGTGNTYEQYF
>TRBD1|.|TRBV18|TRBJ1-2
TGTGCCAGCTCACCAGTTCTCACAGGGGGCGATGGCTACACCTTC
CASSPVLTGGDGYTF
>.|.|TRBV28|TRBJ2-1
TGTGCCAGCAGTTTAGGGAGATCCTACAATGAGCAGTTCTTC
CASSLGRSYNEQFF
>.|once|TRBV18|TRBJ1-1
TGTGCCAGCTCACCGTCGAATCCAGGGAGCACTGAAGCTTTCTTT
CASSPSNPGSTEAFF
>.|.|TRBV18|TRBJ1-4
TGTGCCAGCTCACCCTACAGCGGTCCCAATGAAAAACTGTTTTTT
CASSPYSGPNEKLFF
>TRBD1|.|TRBV4-3|TRBJ1-2
TGCGCCAGCAGCCCCAAAAGACAGGGTGGCTACACCTTC
CASSPKRQGGYTF
>.|.|TRBV11-3|TRBJ2-1
TGTGCCAGCAGCCAACGCCCAACGGGAGAAGGTCCCAATGAGCAGTTCTTC
CASSQRPTGEGPNEQFF
>.|.|TRBV2|TRBJ1-4
TGTGCCAGCAGTCCACAGGGTTTTAATCCTGGTGAAAAACTGTTTTTT
CASSPQGFNPGEKLFF
>TRBD1|.|TRBV4-3|TRBJ1-3
TGCGCCAGCAGCCAAGAAAGTTGGGACAGGGCTGGAAACACCATATATTTT
CASSQESWDRAGNTIYF
>.|.|TRBV4-1|TRBJ1-5
TGCGCCAGCAGCCAAGATCCCAGATATAGCAATCAGCCCCAGCATTTT
CASSQDPRYSNQPQHF
>TRBD1|few|TRBV7-9|TRBJ2-7
TGTGCCAGCAGCGTGGGACAGGGGGACGTCCACGAGCAGTACTTC
CASSVGQGDVHEQYF
>.|.|TRBV18|TRBJ1-5
TGTGCCAGCGCAACGGGGGGGGATCAGCCCCAGCATTTT
CASATGGDQPQHF
>TRBD1|once|TRBV7-2|TRBJ1-2
TGTGCCAGCAGCCCCGGGACAGGGGAGAATGGCTACACCTTC
CASSPGTGENGYTF
>TRBD1|.|TRBV29-1|TRBJ2-1
TGCAGCGTCGGAGGACAGGGCAGCTCCTACAATGAGCAGTTCTTC
CSVGGQGSSYNEQFF
>.|.|TRBV20-1|TRBJ2-1
TGCAGTGCGATGGTCCCGGCTGAGCAGTTCTTC
CSAMVPAEQFF
>.|.|TRBV18|TRBJ1-4
TGTGCCAGCTCACCACCCGATCGTGAAAAACTGTTTTTT
CASSPPDREKLFF
>.|once|TRBV10-3|TRBJ2-1
TGTGCCATCAGCGACAGTAATGAGCAGTTCTTC
CAISDSNEQFF
>.|.|TRBV30|TRBJ2-1
TGTGCCTGGGGTCAGCAGGGCGGCTACAATGAGCAGTTCTTC
CAWGQQGGYNEQFF
>.|once|TRBV6-8|TRBJ1-5
TGTGCCAGCAGTTACTCGGGGCAGGAGGGCTGCAATCAGCCCCAGCATTTT
CASSYSGQEGCNQPQHF
>TRBD1|.|TRBV7-9|TRBJ1-1
TGTGCCAGCAGCCACCACCGGGACAGGAACACTGAAGCTTTCTTT
CASSHHRDRNTEAFF